Listed below are T cell receptor beta chains from one sample, sequenced in a study of cytomegalovirus exposure and HLA in healthy donors. Libraries were prepared by immunoSEQ multiplex PCR; TCRdb keeps only in-frame clonotypes and omits some of them. Reported are 140,000 or so clones; the ten largest clones contain about 0.96%. The specimen sequenced was PBMCs. These TCRs come from a male donor in good health and CMV-seronegative. The CDR3 runs from the conserved cysteine through the conserved F or W. The D gene is left open where the match is weak.

V: TRBV4-3; J: TRBJ1-6; D: -; length: 15; CDR3: CASSQEGAGDSPLHF; DNA: TGCGCCAGCAGCCAAGAGGGGGCAGGGGATTCACCCCTCCACTTT
V: TRBV7-2; J: TRBJ1-2; D: -; length: 15; CDR3: CASSQSRMRNYGYTF; DNA: TGTGCCAGCAGCCAATCCCGCATGAGAAACTATGGCTACACCTTC
V: TRBV18; J: TRBJ1-1; D: -; length: 12; CDR3: CASSPLAEGAFF; DNA: TGTGCCAGCTCACCACTCGCAGAGGGAGCTTTCTTT
V: TRBV5-1; J: TRBJ1-3; D: -; length: 13; CDR3: CATGSGSGNTIYF; DNA: TGCGCCACCGGCTCAGGATCTGGAAACACCATATATTTT
V: TRBV4-2; J: TRBJ2-1; D: TRBD2; length: 17; CDR3: CASSHSGTSGPDNEQFF; DNA: TGTGCCAGCAGCCATTCCGGGACTAGCGGTCCCGACAATGAGCAGTTCTTC
V: TRBV10-1; J: TRBJ2-7; D: TRBD2; length: 17; CDR3: CASSPTSGRPSSYEQYF; DNA: TGCGCCAGCAGCCCAACTAGCGGGAGGCCCAGCTCCTACGAGCAGTACTTC
V: TRBV2; J: TRBJ2-7; D: TRBD2; length: 17; CDR3: CASSEGRWPGGDYEQYF; DNA: TGTGCCAGCAGTGAAGGAAGGTGGCCCGGGGGGGACTACGAGCAGTACTTC
V: TRBV27; J: TRBJ1-5; D: -; length: 15; CDR3: CASSRRGTPGQPQHF; DNA: TGTGCCAGCAGTAGGCGGGGGACTCCCGGTCAGCCCCAGCATTTT
V: TRBV9; J: TRBJ2-3; D: TRBD2; length: 16; CDR3: CASSVGPAGGTDTQYF; DNA: TGTGCCAGCAGCGTAGGGCCAGCGGGGGGCACAGATACGCAGTATTTT
V: TRBV29-1; J: TRBJ1-2; D: TRBD1; length: 15; CDR3: CSVSGTGAPNYGYTF; DNA: TGCAGCGTATCCGGGACAGGGGCCCCGAACTATGGCTACACCTTC
V: TRBV29-1; J: TRBJ1-1; D: -; length: 9; CDR3: CSVDREAFF; DNA: TGCAGCGTTGATCGGGAAGCTTTCTTT
V: TRBV28; J: TRBJ1-2; D: -; length: 14; CDR3: CASSLRQALYGYTF; DNA: TGTGCCAGCAGTCTTCGACAGGCCCTCTATGGCTACACCTTC
V: TRBV4-3; J: TRBJ1-1; D: -; length: 16; CDR3: CASSQDQGRGNTEAFF; DNA: TGCGCCAGCAGCCAAGATCAGGGCAGGGGGAACACTGAAGCTTTCTTT
V: TRBV20-1; J: TRBJ1-2; D: -; length: 10; CDR3: CRAGPYGYTF; DNA: TGCAGAGCGGGACCCTATGGCTACACCTTC
V: TRBV18; J: TRBJ2-1; D: -; length: 16; CDR3: CASSPGQGDGYNEQFF; DNA: TGTGCCAGCTCACCAGGTCAGGGTGACGGCTACAATGAGCAGTTCTTC
V: TRBV7-8; J: TRBJ1-6; D: -; length: 15; CDR3: CASSNDNSYNSPLHF; DNA: TGTGCCAGCAGCAACGACAACTCCTATAATTCACCCCTCCACTTT
V: TRBV13; J: TRBJ2-1; D: TRBD1; length: 15; CDR3: CASSPLDRGDNEQFF; DNA: TGTGCCAGCAGCCCCCTGGACAGGGGGGACAATGAGCAGTTCTTC
V: TRBV10-3; J: TRBJ2-3; D: -; length: 15; CDR3: CAISETSPRTDTQYF; DNA: TGTGCCATCAGTGAGACTAGTCCACGCACAGATACGCAGTATTTT
V: TRBV2; J: TRBJ2-7; D: -; length: 13; CDR3: CASSADISYEQYF; DNA: TGTGCCAGCAGTGCGGACATCTCCTACGAGCAGTACTTC
V: TRBV7-9; J: TRBJ2-7; D: -; length: 12; CDR3: CASSLDNYEQYF; DNA: TGTGCCAGCAGCTTGGACAACTACGAGCAGTACTTC
V: TRBV5-1; J: TRBJ2-7; D: TRBD1; length: 15; CDR3: CASSSTNQGVLEQYF; DNA: TGCGCCAGCAGCTCCACGAACCAGGGGGTCCTCGAGCAGTACTTC
V: TRBV4-3; J: TRBJ2-5; D: TRBD1; length: 14; CDR3: CASSRRQGAGEQYF; DNA: TGCGCCAGCAGCCGAAGACAGGGGGCGGGAGAGCAGTACTTC
V: TRBV19; J: TRBJ1-2; D: -; length: 15; CDR3: CASSYIGGGNYGYTF; DNA: TGTGCCAGTAGTTATATAGGAGGTGGAAACTATGGCTACACCTTC
V: TRBV6-6; J: TRBJ2-7; D: -; length: 16; CDR3: CASSLTPASISYEQYF; DNA: TGTGCCAGCAGTTTGACCCCAGCGTCTATCTCCTACGAGCAGTACTTC
V: TRBV5-1; J: TRBJ2-3; D: -; length: 15; CDR3: CASSLRLVGTDTQYF; DNA: TGCGCCAGCAGCTTGAGGCTAGTAGGCACAGATACGCAGTATTTT
V: TRBV7-9; J: TRBJ1-6; D: TRBD1; length: 15; CDR3: CASSLTGAVGSPLHF; DNA: TGTGCCAGCAGTTTGACAGGGGCCGTGGGTTCACCCCTCCACTTT
V: TRBV25-1; J: TRBJ2-7; D: TRBD2; length: 13; CDR3: CASSLTGGYEQYF; DNA: TGTGCCAGCAGTCTCACCGGGGGGTACGAGCAGTACTTC
V: TRBV6-1; J: TRBJ1-1; D: TRBD1; length: 15; CDR3: CASISIGQGPGEAFF; DNA: TGTGCCAGCATTTCAATTGGACAGGGACCAGGGGAAGCTTTCTTT
V: TRBV6-5; J: TRBJ2-7; D: -; length: 15; CDR3: CASSYSLQSAYEQYF; DNA: TGTGCCAGCAGTTACTCGTTACAGTCGGCCTACGAGCAGTACTTC
V: TRBV9; J: TRBJ1-2; D: -; length: 14; CDR3: CASSVVPSGYGYTF; DNA: TGTGCCAGCAGCGTAGTCCCCTCGGGCTATGGCTACACCTTC
V: TRBV4-1; J: TRBJ2-7; D: -; length: 14; CDR3: CASSPPERTYEQYF; DNA: TGCGCCAGCAGCCCTCCCGAGAGGACCTACGAGCAGTACTTC